This TCR beta chain was captured in a study of blood T cell repertoires in COVID-19. Across the whole study: In each case, the material was cDNA or gDNA derived from T cells, B-cell-depleted T cells, or PBMCs.

The repertoire was sequenced with immunoSEQ multiplex PCR; TCRdb's copy has only in-frame clones and lacks some. The sample lists about 240,000 clones, approximately 88% seen once, with approximately 2.4% in the top ten. The CDR3 runs to 17 residues. V lost 7 bases and J lost 3; bases outside the gene matches: 15. CDR1 and CDR2 from the germline V gene are SGHAT and FQNNGV. J is TRBJ2-7 and V is TRBV11-2, with TRBD1 matching over 10 bases. Sequenced sample: PBMCs or T cells enriched from blood (not recorded which). The origin of this receptor is a woman in her twenties or thirties with acute COVID-19. CDR3 in amino acids: CASNEFLPGQGSYEQYF. As DNA, the CDR3 is TGTGCCAGCAACGAATTCTTACCGGGACAGGGGAGCTACGAGCAGTACTTC.